The 13 T cell receptor beta chains presented below share a single source sample, sequenced in a study of cytomegalovirus exposure and HLA in healthy donors. PCR involved 60 Vbeta and 13 Jbeta primers. TCRdb's table, derived via immunoSEQ multiplex PCR, lists solely in-frame clones and lacks some. The table lists about 140,000 clones, almost 85% of them singletons. The sample comprised PBMCs. The origin of the receptors is a man aged 25 to 40 in good health and CMV-seropositive.

This chain links TRBV7-2 with TRBJ2-1, with D unclear. The CDR3 runs 14 residues. V lost 1 base and J lost 4, with 8 bases in between. Germline V CDR1 and CDR2: SGHTA, FQGNSA. The CDR3 here is CASSLDEIYNEQFF. Written as DNA, the CDR3 is TGTGCCAGCAGCTTAGACGAGATTTACAATGAGCAGTTCTTC.

The DNA of the CDR3 is TGTGCCTGGAGCGAAACGGGACAGCCATACTACGAGCAGTACTTC. It codes for CAWSETGQPYYEQYF. J is TRBJ2-7 and V is TRBV30, with 7 bases aligning to TRBD1. Germline-derived CDR1 and CDR2 are GTSNPN and SVGIG (reference sequence). J gave up 3 bases and V 3 bases, and 11 bases lay outside the gene matches. The CDR3 loop spans 15 amino acids.

The rearrangement uses TRBV28 and TRBJ2-5; perhaps TRBD1 as D (6 bases). The J call is in doubt because the DNA end fits TRBJ2-7 better. The germline gives CDR1 MDHEN, CDR2 SYDVKM. The CDR3 is 11 amino acids. The CDR3 reads CASTQGYEQYF. CDR3 nucleotides: TGTGCCAGCACTCAGGGGTACGAGCAGTACTTC.

This chain joins TRBV7-3 and TRBJ1-2; D may be TRBD1 (5 bases). V shed 6 bases and J shed 8 bases, with 16 bases lying between them. Looked up from germline, CDR1 is SGHTA and CDR2 is FQGTGA. CDR3 length: 13 amino acids. The CDR3 DNA follows: TGTGCCAGCAGTTTTACGCCGGGGGAGGGCTACACCTTC. It translates to CASSFTPGEGYTF.

The V gene is TRBV10-3, the J gene TRBJ1-2; D ambiguous. V dropped 3 bases and J dropped 5 bases, with 13 bases sitting between them. Germline CDR1 and CDR2: ENHRY and SYGVKD. This CDR3 is built from 14 residues. CDR3: CAISELSGPYGYTF. CDR3 nucleotides: TGTGCCATCAGTGAACTCAGCGGACCTTATGGCTACACCTTC.

The rearrangement uses TRBV7-2 and TRBJ1-5, with unresolved D. The CDR3 sequence is 16 residues long. Between the trimmed V and J ends, which lost 1 base and 0 bases, there was a span of 10 bases. Per germline, CDR1 SGHTA and CDR2 FQGNSA. DNA for the CDR3: TGTGCCAGCAGCTTAGGAACAGCCTATAGCAATCAGCCCCAGCATTTT. Translated: CASSLGTAYSNQPQHF.

This chain links TRBV11-2 with TRBJ1-4; possible D gene TRBD1, 5 bases. Germline lookup yields CDR1 SGHAT and CDR2 FQNNGV. CDR3 length equals 13 residues. V was trimmed by 4 bases and J by 6 bases, leaving 9 bases between them. CDR3 protein: CASSSRGDEKLFF. The CDR3 DNA reads TGTGCCAGCAGCTCCCGGGGGGATGAAAAACTGTTTTTT.

This chain connects TRBV9 to TRBJ2-3; TRBD2 matches 10 bases. Germline CDR1 is SGDLS and CDR2 is YYNGEE. V shed 0 bases and J 3 bases; nucleotides not matched to a gene: 7. The CDR3 totals 17 residues. The CDR3 loop is CASSVGSSGSGTDTQYF. As DNA, the CDR3 is TGTGCCAGCAGCGTAGGCTCTAGCGGGAGTGGAACAGATACGCAGTATTTT.

The chain recombines TRBV10-3 with TRBJ2-7; 10 bases agree with TRBD1. The CDR3 spans 14 residues. With V trimmed by 6 bases and J by 2 bases, 4 bases remained unmatched. The germline V gene encodes CDR1 ENHRY and CDR2 SYGVKD. DNA of the CDR3: TGTGCCATCAGGCCGGGACAGGGGACCTACGAGCAGTACTTC. Translating gives CAIRPGQGTYEQYF.

The chain couples TRBV28 to TRBJ2-2, with D hard to call. Germline V gives CDR1 MDHEN, CDR2 SYDVKM. The CDR3 sequence is 13 residues long. Deletions cut 6 bases from V and 0 bases from J, with 5 bases between. The CDR3 bases are TGTGCCAGCAGAAGCGCGAACACCGGGGAGCTGTTTTTT. Translating gives CASRSANTGELFF.

This clone came up once. For the CDR3, the DNA is TGTGCCAGCAGCTTAGCGATACGCGGGGTATCCAGCGACAATGAGCAGTTCTTC. Translating gives CASSLAIRGVSSDNEQFF. The chain joins TRBV7-8 to TRBJ2-1; D may be TRBD2 (6 bases). V was trimmed by 0 bases and J by 5 bases, leaving 20 bases between them. CDR1 SGHVS and CDR2 FQNEAQ come from the germline V gene. This CDR3 is built from 18 residues. The full variable domain, its missing parts supplied by reference TRBV7-8 and TRBJ2-1, is GAGVSQSPRYKVAKRGQDVALRCDPISGHVSLFWYQQALGQGPEFLTYFQNEAQLDKSGLPSDRFFAERPEGSVSTLKIQRTQQEDSAVYLCASSLAIRGVSSDNEQFFGPGTRLTVL.

The rearrangement links TRBV6-5 to TRBJ1-2, with 7 bases that match TRBD1. Germline V lookup: CDR1 MNHEY, CDR2 SVGAGI. The CDR3 consists of 13 residues. The junction had 4 bases not matched to a gene; V was cut back by 5 bases and J by 4 bases. This CDR3 is CASSTTGIYGYTF. The CDR3 DNA is TGTGCCAGCAGTACGACAGGGATCTATGGCTACACCTTC.

This sequence joins TRBV9 and TRBJ2-7; D is undetermined. Trimming removed 4 bases from V and 0 bases from J, with 8 bases in between. CDR3 length equals 13 residues. Looked up from germline, CDR1 is SGDLS and CDR2 is YYNGEE. The CDR3 reads CASSSSGSYEQYF. CDR3 DNA: TGTGCCAGCAGCTCGAGTGGCTCCTACGAGCAGTACTTC.